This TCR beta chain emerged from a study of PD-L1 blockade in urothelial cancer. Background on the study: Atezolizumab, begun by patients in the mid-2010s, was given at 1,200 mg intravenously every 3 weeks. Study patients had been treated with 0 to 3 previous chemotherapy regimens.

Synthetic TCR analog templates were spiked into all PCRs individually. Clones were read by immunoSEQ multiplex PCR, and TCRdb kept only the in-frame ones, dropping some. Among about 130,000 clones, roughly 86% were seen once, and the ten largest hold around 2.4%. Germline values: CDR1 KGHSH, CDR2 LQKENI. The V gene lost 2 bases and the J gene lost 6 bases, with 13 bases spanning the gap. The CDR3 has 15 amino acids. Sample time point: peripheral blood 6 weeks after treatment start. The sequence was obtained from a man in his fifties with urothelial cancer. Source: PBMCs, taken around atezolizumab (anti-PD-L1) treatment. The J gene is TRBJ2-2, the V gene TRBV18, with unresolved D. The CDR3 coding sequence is TGTGCCAGCTCACCAGGCCAGGCGCCCCCCGGGGAGCTGTTTTTT. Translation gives CASSPGQAPPGELFF. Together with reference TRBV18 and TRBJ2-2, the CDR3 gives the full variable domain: NAGVMQNPRHLVRRRGQEARLRCSPMKGHSHVYWYRQLPEEGLKFMVYLQKENIIDESGMPKERFSAEFPKEGPSILRIQQVVRGDSAAYFCASSPGQAPPGELFFGEGSRLTVL.